A single sample is the source of the 31 T cell receptor beta chains below, sequenced in a study of blood T cell repertoires in COVID-19. The method was immunoSEQ multiplex PCR; TCRdb's version includes in-frame clones alone and lacks a portion of them. The data show some 180,000 clones, with just under 85% seen just once and around 2.9% held by the top ten. The sample taken for sequencing was peripheral blood. Receptor source: a woman older than 75 with COVID-19, enrolled during active disease.

The V gene is TRBV11-2, the J gene TRBJ2-7; D gene ambiguous. V lost 0 bases, J lost 6 bases, and 9 bases lay in between. Germline V lookup: CDR1 SGHAT, CDR2 FQNNGV. There are 13 residues in the CDR3. CDR3 protein: CASSLDLVFEQYF. The CDR3, as DNA: TGTGCCAGCAGCTTAGACCTAGTGTTCGAGCAGTACTTC.

V and J are TRBV27 and TRBJ2-2; D is possibly TRBD1 (6 bases). Trimming removed 3 bases from V and 3 bases from J, with 11 bases in between. The V gene's germline CDR1 is MNHEY and CDR2 SMNVEV (reference sequence). The CDR3 totals 15 residues. CDR3 sequence (DNA): TGTGCCAGCAGTTTTGCGTGGACAGACACCGGGGAGCTGTTTTTT. It encodes CASSFAWTDTGELFF.

The chain has TRBV19 and TRBJ2-7; D ambiguous. This CDR3 is 13 amino acids long. From germline, CDR1 is LNHDA and CDR2 SQIVND (reference sequence). V shed 3 bases and J shed 3 bases, with 9 bases lying between them. CDR3 in DNA: TGTGCCAGTAGTATGTATGAGGACTACGAGCAGTACTTC. The encoded protein is CASSMYEDYEQYF.

This clone was counted between two and nine times. V and J are TRBV29-1 and TRBJ1-1; D uncertain. Between the trimmed V and J ends, which lost 4 bases and 7 bases, there was a span of 16 bases. The CDR3 covers 13 residues. Germline-derived CDR1 and CDR2 are SQVTM and ANQGSEA. In DNA, the CDR3 is TGCAGCGTTGGCGGACTCACGACCTATGAAGCTTTCTTT. This sequence encodes CSVGGLTTYEAFF.

The chain is built from TRBV27 and TRBJ1-5, with 7 bases aligning to TRBD1. Losses at the gene ends were 6 bases for V and 1 base for J; bases not matched to a gene: 6. The CDR3 runs 15 residues. From germline, CDR1 is MNHEY and CDR2 SMNVEV (reference sequence). The CDR3 nucleotides are TGTGCCAGCAGCCGTGACAGGGCGAGCAATCAGCCCCAGCATTTT. Amino acids: CASSRDRASNQPQHF.

V usage is TRBV28 and J usage is TRBJ1-2, with TRBD1 as a possible D gene (6 bases). Germline CDR1 reads MDHEN; CDR2 reads SYDVKM. V lost 8 bases and J 3 bases, leaving 22 bases between the germline ends. This CDR3 is 16 amino acids long. The CDR3 DNA is TGTGCCAGCTCTTGGACCAAAGGGGGAGTATACTATGGCTACACCTTC. Encoded protein: CASSWTKGGVYYGYTF.

V usage is TRBV7-2 and J usage is TRBJ2-7; 14 bases align to TRBD2. J was trimmed by 6 bases and V by 1 base; bases with no gene match: 5. CDR3 length: 16 amino acids. The germline V gene has CDR1 SGHTA and CDR2 FQGNSA. CDR3 loop: CASSLGLAGGWGEQYF. The CDR3 DNA reads TGTGCCAGCAGCTTAGGACTAGCGGGAGGGTGGGGCGAGCAGTACTTC.

CDR3 amino acids: CASSQREGPYNEQFF. In nucleotides, the CDR3 is TGTGCCAGCAGTCAGCGGGAGGGCCCATACAATGAGCAGTTCTTC. The V and J genes are TRBV27 and TRBJ2-1, with 10 bases identical to TRBD2. The CDR3 is 15 residues long. Trimming removed 5 bases from V and 4 bases from J; junction bases left unmatched: 5. Per germline, CDR1 MNHEY and CDR2 SMNVEV (reference sequence).

This clone came up a few times. CDR3 protein: CSVRGLADWSYEQYF. For the CDR3, the DNA is TGCAGCGTTCGAGGACTAGCGGACTGGTCCTACGAGCAGTACTTC. The gene calls are TRBV29-1 and TRBJ2-7, with 10 nucleotides matching TRBD2. The CDR3 runs 15 residues. With 5 bases clipped from V and 1 base from J, the junction kept 8 bases outside the gene matches. Germline V gene sequence: CDR1 SQVTM, CDR2 ANQGSEA.

This chain uses TRBV25-1 with TRBJ2-7; 7 nucleotides agree with TRBD2. This CDR3 spans 16 amino acids. The germline V gene encodes CDR1 MGHDK and CDR2 SYGVNS. V lost 0 bases and J lost 3; bases outside the gene matches: 8. CDR3 loop: CASSEYGRGSNYEQYF. The CDR3, as DNA: TGTGCCAGCAGTGAATATGGCCGCGGGAGCAACTACGAGCAGTACTTC.

V usage is TRBV2 and J usage is TRBJ1-2; 7 bases fit TRBD1. V was clipped by 6 bases and J by 6 bases; unmatched bases: 4. This CDR3 is 12 amino acids long. The germline V gene encodes CDR1 SNHLY and CDR2 FYNNEI. In DNA, the CDR3 is TGTGCCAGCAGCATACAGGGGAATGGCTACACCTTC. This gives the protein CASSIQGNGYTF.

This chain connects TRBV2 to TRBJ2-1, with 11 bases identical to TRBD2. Germline CDR1 SNHLY, CDR2 FYNNEI. Unmatched junction bases numbered 5, after V lost 7 bases and J lost 9 bases. The CDR3 contains 13 residues. CDR3: CASKGTSGGEQFF. The DNA for the CDR3 is TGTGCCAGCAAGGGGACTAGCGGAGGTGAGCAGTTCTTC. Filled out from reference TRBV2 and TRBJ2-1, the complete variable domain reads EPEVTQTPSHQVTQMGQEVILRCVPISNHLYFYWYRQILGQKVEFLVSFYNNEISEKSEIFDDQFSVERPDGSNFTLKIRSTKLEDSAMYFCASKGTSGGEQFFGPGTRLTVL.

The V gene is TRBV5-4, the J gene TRBJ2-1; D remains unclear. Per germline, CDR1 SGHNT and CDR2 YYREEE (reference sequence). Trimming cost V 4 bases and J 4 bases, with 15 bases left between them. CDR3 length equals 15 residues. CDR3 coding DNA: TGTGCCAGCAGCCCCCTAGACGCGCTATACAATGAGCAGTTCTTC. Translated, it gives CASSPLDALYNEQFF.

The V gene is TRBV19, the J gene TRBJ1-5, with 8 positions matching TRBD1. Germline V gene lookup returns CDR1 LNHDA and CDR2 SQIVND (reference sequence). This CDR3 has 15 residues. V lost 9 bases to trimming and J lost 4 bases; unmatched junction nucleotides: 11. The CDR3, as DNA: TGTGCCAGCAGACAGGGGAGAGGCCCGAATCAGCCCCAGCATTTT. Translation gives CASRQGRGPNQPQHF.

The V and J genes are TRBV3-1 (or the pseudogene TRBV3-2) and TRBJ1-2, with 7 bases matching TRBD1. The V gene end was trimmed by 4 bases and the J gene end by 7 bases; junction bases not matched to a gene: 6. This CDR3 region has 13 residues. Germline-derived CDR1 and CDR2 are LGHDT and YNNKEL (reference sequence). The CDR3 bases are TGTGCCAGCAGCCTCCAGACAGGGCTTGGCTACACCTTC. This sequence encodes CASSLQTGLGYTF.

The sample holds a few counts of this clone. The rearrangement uses TRBV5-5 and TRBJ2-3; TRBD1 matches at 8 bases. CDR1 is SGHKS, CDR2 YYEKEE, per germline (reference sequence). The ends lost 0 bases at V and 0 bases at J; junction bases unmatched: 6. The CDR3 is 17 residues long. CDR3 coding DNA: TGTGCCAGCAGCTTGGAACAGGGGGATACTAGCACAGATACGCAGTATTTT. Its translation: CASSLEQGDTSTDTQYF.

CDR3 sequence: CASSATSGGKETQYF. In nucleotides, the CDR3 is TGCGCCAGCAGTGCCACTAGCGGGGGGAAAGAGACCCAGTACTTC. V is TRBV5-1 and J is TRBJ2-5; TRBD2 aligns across 12 bases. CDR3 length equals 15 residues. Germline CDR1 SGHRS, CDR2 YFSETQ. The V gene end was trimmed by 5 bases and the J gene end by 3 bases; junction bases not matched to a gene: 5. Based on the CDR3 plus reference TRBV5-1 and TRBJ2-5, the full variable domain is KAGVTQTPRYLIKTRGQQVTLSCSPISGHRSVSWYQQTPGQGLQFLFEYFSETQRNKGNFPGRFSGRQFSNSRSEMNVSTLELGDSALYLCASSATSGGKETQYFGPGTRLLVL.

The CDR3 loop reads CASSQGSSGAYNEQFF. The CDR3 nucleotides read TGTGCCAGCAGTCAGGGCTCTAGCGGAGCCTACAATGAGCAGTTCTTC. The chain uses TRBV3-1 (or the pseudogene TRBV3-2) and TRBJ2-1; TRBD2 agrees at 7 bases. The CDR3 loop spans 16 amino acids. Per germline, CDR1 LGHDT and CDR2 YNNKEL (reference sequence). Losses at the gene ends were 6 bases for V and 2 bases for J; bases not matched to a gene: 10.

This chain joins TRBV7-3 and TRBJ2-3; D may be TRBD2 (6 bases). This CDR3 region has 15 residues. The germline V gene encodes CDR1 SGHTA and CDR2 FQGTGA. The germline V and J ends were trimmed by 5 bases and 0 bases, with 12 bases remaining between them. The CDR3 DNA sequence: TGTGCCAGCAGCCGTGTAGCGGAAAGCACAGATACGCAGTATTTT. This gives the protein CASSRVAESTDTQYF.

J is TRBJ2-7 and V is TRBV29-1; D is undetermined. The CDR3 sequence is 11 residues long. V gave up 6 bases and J gave up 3 bases, with 9 bases separating them. The germline CDR1 and CDR2 sequences are SQVTM and ANQGSEA. Here the CDR3 DNA reads TGCAGCGTCGAGGTAGACTACGAGCAGTACTTC. Its protein product is CSVEVDYEQYF.

Comment on this clone: The germline gene is not matched at one end of the junction; a read error may be the cause. The V and J genes are TRBV15 and TRBJ2-3, with 8 positions matching TRBD2. Per germline, CDR1 LNHNV and CDR2 YYDKDF (reference sequence). The CDR3 has 13 residues. In DNA, the CDR3 is TGTGCCACCACCCCGGGGGGGCTAGATATGCAGTATTTT. Protein product: CATTPGGLDMQYF.

The V call is TRBV19, the J call TRBJ2-7; D perhaps matches TRBD2 (5 bases). This CDR3 spans 14 amino acids. V was shortened by 3 bases and J by 0 bases, with 9 bases between the two germline ends. Germline assignment: CDR1 LNHDA and CDR2 SQIVND (reference sequence). The CDR3 nucleotides read TGTGCCAGTAGTATGCGGGTCTACTCCTACGAGCAGTACTTC. Translating gives CASSMRVYSYEQYF.

The chain recombines TRBV14 with TRBJ1-1; TRBD1 might be the D (6 bases). Between the trimmed V and J ends, which lost 4 bases and 4 bases, there was a span of 13 bases. Germline V gene sequence: CDR1 SGHDN, CDR2 FVKESK. The CDR3 spans 14 residues. The CDR3 reads CASSLVRGTTEAFF. CDR3 bases: TGTGCCAGCAGCCTCGTTAGGGGGACCACTGAAGCTTTCTTT.

The rearrangement uses TRBV14 and TRBJ2-3, with a weak D call TRBD2 (5 bases). There are 16 residues in the CDR3. The germline gives CDR1 SGHDN, CDR2 FVKESK. V lost 0 bases, J lost 1 base, and 11 bases lay in between. The CDR3 DNA follows: TGTGCCAGCAGCCAAGATCGAGGGCCCCGCACAGATACGCAGTATTTT. This gives the protein CASSQDRGPRTDTQYF.

The CDR3 coding sequence is TGTGCCAGCAATCTAGGAACGGAATATGGCTACACCTTC. Translation gives CASNLGTEYGYTF. The chain carries TRBV28 and TRBJ1-2, with D uncertain. The germline gives CDR1 MDHEN, CDR2 SYDVKM. The CDR3 runs 13 residues. V was shortened by 7 bases and J by 5 bases, with 14 bases between the two germline ends.

The chain joins TRBV7-9 to TRBJ2-1; 8 bases align to TRBD2. The V segment lost 5 bases and the J segment 0 bases; nucleotides outside the gene matches: 6. CDR1 SEHNR and CDR2 FQNEAQ come from the germline V gene (reference sequence). CDR3 length: 16 residues. In DNA form, the CDR3 reads TGTGCCAGCAGCGAGTTAGCGGGGAGCTCCTACAATGAGCAGTTCTTC. Translating gives CASSELAGSSYNEQFF.

The chain is built from TRBV27 and TRBJ1-4, with TRBD1 matching 9 bases. This CDR3 is built from 18 residues. The V gene's germline CDR1 is MNHEY and CDR2 SMNVEV (reference sequence). The V and J ends lost 5 bases and 12 bases, in that order; junction bases with no gene match: 22. This chain's CDR3 is CASSAEHAPGQGVSQLFF. As DNA, the CDR3 is TGTGCCAGCAGTGCAGAACACGCGCCGGGACAGGGTGTGAGTCAACTGTTTTTT.

The chain joins TRBV4-2 to TRBJ2-6; D uncertain. The length of the CDR3 is 16 residues. V was pared by 2 bases and J by 0 bases, with 8 bases between. Germline lookup yields CDR1 LGHNA and CDR2 YNFKEQ. The CDR3 bases are TGTGCCAGCAGCCAACTACGTAGCTCTGGGGCCAACGTCCTGACTTTC. Translation: CASSQLRSSGANVLTF.

This rearrangement joins TRBV5-6 to TRBJ2-7; D unclear. Per the germline V gene, CDR1 is SGHDT and CDR2 is YYEEEE. The CDR3 is made up of 12 amino acids. Trimming left V 2 bases short and J 3 bases short, with 6 bases between. DNA for the CDR3: TGTGCCAGCAGCTTAGGCGGCTACGAGCAGTACTTC. Amino acid sequence: CASSLGGYEQYF. The full variable domain, with the rest looked up from reference TRBV5-6 and TRBJ2-7, is DAGVTQSPTHLIKTRGQQVTLRCSPKSGHDTVSWYQQALGQGPQFIFQYYEEEERQRGNFPDRFSGHQFPNYSSELNVNALLLGDSALYLCASSLGGYEQYFGPGTRLTVT.

The chain uses TRBV28 and TRBJ2-2, with TRBD2 identical over 8 bases. Germline lookup yields CDR1 MDHEN and CDR2 SYDVKM. This CDR3 has 15 amino acids. V lost 3 bases and J lost 5; bases outside the gene matches: 5. The CDR3 here is CASSFRRGGTGELFF. The CDR3 coding sequence is TGTGCCAGCAGTTTCCGACGGGGGGGGACCGGGGAGCTGTTTTTT.

V and J are TRBV9 and TRBJ1-1; a weak D match, TRBD1 (6 bases). Germline assignment: CDR1 SGDLS and CDR2 YYNGEE. CDR3 length: 14 residues. V dropped 1 base and J dropped 1 base, with 8 bases sitting between them. This CDR3 reads CASSVTGKNTEAFF. In nucleotides, the CDR3 is TGTGCCAGCAGCGTAACAGGGAAGAACACTGAAGCTTTCTTT.